The 25 T cell receptor beta chains below all came from one sample that was sequenced in a study of neurological immune-mediated disorders. This sample's time point: technical triplicate 2. TCRdb analysed the 5' RACE reads with MiXCR anew, one entry per CDR3 protein. The sample has roughly 61,000 distinct CDR3 sequences; 24% are singletons. The sample was PBMCs. Receptors originate from a man aged 55 to 69 with HTLV-1-associated myelopathy (HAM/TSP).

This clonotype was detected ten times or more. The V call is TRBV6-5, the J call TRBJ1-5; the D gene is possibly TRBD1 (5 bases). V gave up 2 bases and J gave up 1 base, with 6 bases separating them. CDR3 length equals 14 residues. The germline V gene has CDR1 MNHEY and CDR2 SVGAGI. CDR3 sequence: CASSYAGSNQPQHF. DNA for the CDR3: TGTGCCAGCAGTTACGCAGGGAGCAATCAGCCCCAGCATTTT.

V is TRBV20-1 and J is TRBJ1-1; TRBD1 is a possible D gene (6 bases). Germline values: CDR1 DFQATT, CDR2 SNEGSKA (reference sequence). The CDR3 totals 20 residues. CDR3 loop: CRANPSRDPLRTVQNTEAFF. In DNA form, the CDR3 reads TGCAGAGCAAACCCTTCCCGAGACCCCTTAAGGACAGTACAGAACACTGAAGCTTTCTTT.

This clonotype was seen ten or more times. J is TRBJ1-2 and V is TRBV28; D gene unclear. The V gene lost 4 bases and the J gene lost 1 base, with 7 bases spanning the gap. CDR3 length: 13 residues. Germline CDR1 reads MDHEN; CDR2 reads SYDVKM. CDR3 nucleotides: TGTGCCAGCAGTTCAGGATTTAACTATGGCTACACCTTC. This sequence encodes CASSSGFNYGYTF.

This clonotype was seen ten or more times. The chain employs TRBV6-2 or TRBV6-3 and TRBJ1-1; perhaps TRBD1 as D (5 bases). CDR3 length: 14 amino acids. The germline V gene has CDR1 MNHEY and CDR2 SVGEGT. The V gene lost 5 bases and the J gene lost 0 bases, with 10 bases spanning the gap. The CDR3 DNA reads TGTGCCAGCAGTGGGGACCTCTTGAACACTGAAGCTTTCTTT. Encoded protein: CASSGDLLNTEAFF.

In its sample, this clonotype was seen a few times. The chain has TRBV7-9 and TRBJ2-7; D is perhaps TRBD2 (5 bases). Germline CDR1 SEHNR, CDR2 FQNEAQ (reference sequence). The germline V and J ends were trimmed by 3 bases and 5 bases, with 8 bases remaining between them. The CDR3 extends over 12 amino acids. In DNA, the CDR3 is TGTGCCAGCAGCTTCGGGGAGAACGAGCAGTACTTC. The encoded protein is CASSFGENEQYF.

This clonotype has a count of ten or more. V is TRBV20-1 and J is TRBJ2-1, with D hard to call. This CDR3 has 13 residues. Trimming removed 3 bases at V and 0 bases at J, with 6 bases between. Germline CDR1 and CDR2: DFQATT and SNEGSKA (reference sequence). The CDR3 DNA sequence: TGCAGTGCTAGTCCGAGCTCCTACAATGAGCAGTTCTTC. Translated: CSASPSSYNEQFF.

This clonotype was detected many times. The J gene is TRBJ2-5, the V gene TRBV7-8, with 10 bases fitting TRBD2. Unmatched junction bases numbered 13, after V lost 5 bases and J lost 13 bases. From germline, CDR1 is SGHVS and CDR2 FQNEAQ. The CDR3 has 14 amino acids. Written as DNA, the CDR3 is TGTGCCAGCAGCCAAGGGTGGACTAGCGGTCCCTCGTACTTC. Amino acids: CASSQGWTSGPSYF.

This clonotype has ten or more counts. V and J are TRBV9 and TRBJ2-1; TRBD2 might be the D (6 bases). Germline CDR1 reads SGDLS; CDR2 reads YYNGEE. Trimming removed 4 bases from V and 8 bases from J, with 13 bases in between. The CDR3 consists of 13 residues. Here the CDR3 DNA reads TGTGCCAGCAGCCGGAGGGGAGTAGATGAGCAGTTCTTC. Translated, it gives CASSRRGVDEQFF.

Ten or more counts support this clonotype. The DNA of the CDR3 is TGTGCCAGCAGGGGACAGGGGGGCAATGAGCAGTTCTTC. Translating gives CASRGQGGNEQFF. The chain joins TRBV7-9 to TRBJ2-1, with 11 bases aligning to TRBD1. The CDR3 consists of 13 residues. CDR1 and CDR2 from the germline V gene are SEHNR and FQNEAQ (reference sequence). The ends lost 6 bases at V and 6 bases at J; junction bases unmatched: 1.

This clonotype was detected only a few times. This chain uses TRBV7-9 with TRBJ2-2, with 8 bases lining up with TRBD2. Germline V gives CDR1 SEHNR, CDR2 FQNEAQ (reference sequence). The CDR3 is 18 residues long. V lost 6 bases and J lost 4; bases outside the gene matches: 16. The chain's CDR3 is CASSPIRLLAGGTGELFF. The CDR3 DNA is TGTGCCAGCAGTCCCATCCGCCTGTTGGCGGGAGGCACCGGGGAGCTGTTTTTT.

In this sample, this clonotype turned up once. The rearrangement joins TRBV6-6 to TRBJ2-5; perhaps TRBD1 as D (5 bases). CDR3 length equals 15 residues. V shed 5 bases and J shed 1 base, with 14 bases lying between them. Germline lookup yields CDR1 MNHNY and CDR2 SVGAGI (reference sequence). The CDR3 is CASSKPTDFQETQYF. CDR3 sequence (DNA): TGTGCCAGCAGTAAACCGACAGATTTCCAAGAGACCCAGTACTTC.

This clonotype appeared many times. The rearrangement links TRBV6-2 or TRBV6-3 to TRBJ2-1; perhaps TRBD2 as D (5 bases). The CDR3 sequence is 13 residues long. V dropped 5 bases and J dropped 10 bases, with 15 bases sitting between them. Germline values: CDR1 MNHEY, CDR2 SVGEGT. CDR3 bases: TGTGCCAGCAGTATACTAGGCCCCGGGGAGCAGTTCTTC. Translation gives CASSILGPGEQFF.

This clonotype was observed at least ten times. The V gene is TRBV7-3, the J gene TRBJ1-1; D possibly corresponds to TRBD1 (5 bases). This CDR3 has 13 amino acids. Trimming removed 2 bases at V and 5 bases at J, with 9 bases between. Germline lookup yields CDR1 SGHTA and CDR2 FQGTGA. The DNA of the CDR3 is TGTGCCAGCAGCTTATTTGGGGGAACTGAAGCTTTCTTT. Protein sequence: CASSLFGGTEAFF.

This rearrangement joins TRBV5-6 to TRBJ1-5; D call uncertain. Germline V lookup: CDR1 SGHDT, CDR2 YYEEEE. The CDR3 runs 15 residues. V was clipped by 1 base and J by 4 bases, with 12 bases between them. CDR3 in amino acids: CASSLRQTPNQPQHF. CDR3 nucleotide sequence: TGTGCCAGCAGCTTGAGGCAGACCCCGAATCAGCCCCAGCATTTT.

This clonotype has a count of ten or more. V and J are TRBV29-1 and TRBJ1-1; 7 nucleotides align to TRBD1. V shed 4 bases and J 3 bases; nucleotides not matched to a gene: 5. This CDR3 region has 13 residues. Germline V CDR1 and CDR2: SQVTM, ANQGSEA. CDR3 amino acids: CSVGRGGDTEAFF. As DNA, the CDR3 is TGCAGCGTTGGAAGAGGGGGCGACACTGAAGCTTTCTTT. Full variable domain (remainder filled in from reference TRBV29-1 and TRBJ1-1): SAVISQKPSRDICQRGTSLTIQCQVDSQVTMMFWYRQQPGQSLTLIATANQGSEATYESGFVIDKFPISRPNLTFSTLTVSNMSPEDSSIYLCSVGRGGDTEAFFGQGTRLTVV.

This clonotype was found many times. The CDR3 DNA reads TGCGCCAGCAGCTTGGCCGTAGGGAAGACAGATACGCAGTATTTT. As protein: CASSLAVGKTDTQYF. The chain combines TRBV5-1 with TRBJ2-3; D call uncertain. Deletions cut 0 bases from V and 3 bases from J, with 11 bases between. The CDR3 extends over 15 amino acids. From germline, CDR1 is SGHRS and CDR2 YFSETQ.

There are many counts of this clonotype. The chain couples TRBV28 to TRBJ1-2; D is uncertain. In germline, CDR1 is MDHEN, CDR2 SYDVKM. The CDR3 runs 14 residues. Trimming cost V 6 bases and J 4 bases, with 15 bases left between them. CDR3 nucleotides: TGTGCCAGCAGCTGGCAGGTCTATCCCTATGGCTACACCTTC. This sequence encodes CASSWQVYPYGYTF.

The count of this clonotype is one. This sequence joins TRBV2 and TRBJ1-2, with TRBD1 matching over 9 bases. There are 14 residues in the CDR3. Germline CDR1 is SNHLY and CDR2 is FYNNEI. After removal of 0 bases from V and 9 bases from J, the junction contained 5 bases not matched to a gene. CDR3 coding DNA: TGTGCCAGCAGTGAAGCGCGACAGGGGGGTTGCTACACCTTC. Encoded protein: CASSEARQGGCYTF. Looking up the rest from reference TRBV2 and TRBJ1-2 gives the full variable domain: EPEVTQTPSHQVTQMGQEVILRCVPISNHLYFYWYRQILGQKVEFLVSFYNNEISEKSEIFDDQFSVERPDGSNFTLKIRSTKLEDSAMYFCASSEARQGGCYTFGSGTRLTVV.

This clonotype was picked up many times. The rearrangement links TRBV15 to TRBJ2-7; 12 bases line up with TRBD2. Per the germline V gene, CDR1 is LNHNV and CDR2 is YYDKDF (reference sequence). The V segment lost 0 bases and the J segment 2 bases; nucleotides outside the gene matches: 5. The CDR3 is 17 amino acids. The CDR3 sequence: CATSRELAGGGAYEQYF. The CDR3 DNA reads TGTGCCACCAGCAGAGAGCTAGCGGGAGGGGGGGCCTACGAGCAGTACTTC.

The chain employs TRBV21-1 and TRBJ1-2; no check of the table's D call, TRBD1, against the DNA was made. TRBV21-1 is designated a pseudogene. This CDR3 is 12 amino acids long. CDR3 protein: CATRRGDRGYTF. As DNA, the CDR3 is TGTGCCACCCGAAGAGGGGATAGGGGCTACACCTTC.

This clonotype came up many times. One end of the junction fails to match germline, which may point to a read error. This rearrangement joins TRBV29-1 to TRBJ2-3; D gene unclear. Germline loops: CDR1 SQVTM, CDR2 ANQGSEA. This CDR3 is built from 11 residues. The CDR3, as DNA: TGCAGCGTTGTTGCCACAAATACGCAGTATTTT. This encodes CSVVATNTQYF.

The V and J genes are TRBV19 and TRBJ2-7, with D possibly matching TRBD2 (6 bases). Germline assignment: CDR1 LNHDA and CDR2 SQIVND (reference sequence). V lost 5 bases, J lost 0 bases, and 14 bases lay in between. This CDR3 is 15 amino acids long. As DNA, the CDR3 is TGTGCCAGTAGTTCCCCGGAGGGAGGCTCCTACGAGCAGTACTTC. It translates to CASSSPEGGSYEQYF.

This clonotype was observed a handful of times. This chain connects TRBV24-1 to TRBJ1-5; 8 bases line up with TRBD1. CDR1 and CDR2 (germline): KGHDR, SFDVKD. This CDR3 has 14 residues. V gave up 9 bases and J gave up 2 bases; unmatched junction bases: 5. Here the CDR3 reads CATGQGVGNQPQHF. The CDR3 bases are TGTGCCACCGGACAGGGAGTTGGCAATCAGCCCCAGCATTTT.

In its sample, this clonotype was seen many times. The chain employs TRBV4-1 and TRBJ1-1; 8 positions agree with TRBD1. Per the germline V gene, CDR1 is MGHRA and CDR2 is YSYEKL. Trimming removed 5 bases from V and 2 bases from J; junction bases left unmatched: 7. There are 15 residues in the CDR3. The CDR3, as DNA: TGCGCCAGCAGCTCCTGGACAGGGCCTAACACTGAAGCTTTCTTT. Its translation is CASSSWTGPNTEAFF.

This clonotype was observed at least ten times. The V gene is TRBV5-1, the J gene TRBJ2-4; TRBD1 agrees at 7 bases. This CDR3 is 15 amino acids long. Germline lookup yields CDR1 SGHRS and CDR2 YFSETQ. J was trimmed by 6 bases and V by 2 bases; bases with no gene match: 8. CDR3 amino acids: CASSLERGGRNIQYF. The CDR3 nucleotides are TGCGCCAGCAGCTTAGAGCGAGGGGGCAGAAACATTCAGTACTTC.